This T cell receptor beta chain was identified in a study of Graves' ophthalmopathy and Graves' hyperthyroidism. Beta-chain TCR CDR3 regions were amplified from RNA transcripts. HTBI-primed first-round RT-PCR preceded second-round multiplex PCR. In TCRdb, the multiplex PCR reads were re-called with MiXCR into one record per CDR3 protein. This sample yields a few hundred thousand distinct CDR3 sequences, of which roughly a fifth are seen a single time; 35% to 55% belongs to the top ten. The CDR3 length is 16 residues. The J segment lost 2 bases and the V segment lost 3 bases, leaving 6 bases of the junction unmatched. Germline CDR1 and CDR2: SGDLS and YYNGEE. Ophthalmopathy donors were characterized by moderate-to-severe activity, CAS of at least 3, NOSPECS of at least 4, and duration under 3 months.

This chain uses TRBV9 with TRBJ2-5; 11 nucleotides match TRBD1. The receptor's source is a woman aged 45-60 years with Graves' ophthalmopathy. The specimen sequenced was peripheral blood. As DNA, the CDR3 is TGTGCCAGCAGCGCAGACCGGGACAGGGGGCAAGAGACCCAGTACTTC. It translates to CASSADRDRGQETQYF.